Each of the 28 T cell receptor beta chains below was sequenced from the same sample in a study of control samples from healthy donors and cancer patients. Data came from immunoSEQ multiplex PCR; TCRdb stores just in-frame clones and leaves some out. This table holds 120,000 or so clones, roughly 92% found once. What was sequenced was PBMCs. These receptors were collected from an elderly man with head and neck cancer.

The chain joins TRBV25-1 to TRBJ2-3, with 10 nucleotides matching TRBD2. The J segment lost 7 bases and the V segment lost 5 bases, leaving 9 bases of the junction unmatched. The CDR3 consists of 15 residues. Germline CDR1 is MGHDK and CDR2 is SYGVNS. In nucleotides, the CDR3 is TGTGCCAGCAGTATTGCTAGCGGGAGTTTAAATACGCAGTATTTT. Its protein is CASSIASGSLNTQYF.

The J gene is TRBJ2-5, the V gene TRBV3-1 (or the pseudogene TRBV3-2); D is unresolved. The ends were cut back, 4 bases at V and 5 bases at J, with 14 bases in the middle. The CDR3 is 14 amino acids. CDR1 is LGHDT and CDR2 is YNNKEL in the germline V gene (reference sequence). The CDR3 reads CASSLTNSRETQYF. CDR3 bases: TGTGCCAGCAGCCTCACCAATTCCCGGGAGACCCAGTACTTC.

The chain carries TRBV6-5 and TRBJ2-3, with 7 bases identical to TRBD2. The CDR3 has 14 residues. The V gene's germline CDR1 is MNHEY and CDR2 SVGAGI. V lost 7 bases, J lost 0 bases, and 4 bases stayed unmatched. The CDR3 DNA reads TGTGCCAGCAAACTAGCGTCTAGCACAGATACGCAGTATTTT. Amino acids: CASKLASSTDTQYF.

This clone was observed a single time. J is TRBJ2-5 and V is TRBV7-2; 11 nucleotides match TRBD2. Germline assignment: CDR1 SGHTA and CDR2 FQGNSA. V was clipped by 5 bases and J by 0 bases; unmatched bases: 5. The CDR3 sequence is 16 residues long. Written as DNA, the CDR3 is TGTGCCAGCAGCGGGGCTAGCGGGGGGAACCAAGAGACCCAGTACTTC. As protein: CASSGASGGNQETQYF.

The V call is TRBV11-3, the J call TRBJ2-1; 8 bases match TRBD2. CDR1 is SGHNT, CDR2 YENEEA, per germline. CDR3 length equals 15 residues. The ends lost 4 bases at V and 5 bases at J; junction bases unmatched: 7. The CDR3, as DNA: TGTGCCAGCAGCTCGGGTAGCGGGGCAAACAATGAGCAGTTCTTC. Its translation is CASSSGSGANNEQFF.

CDR3 loop: CASSLRKGEYF. In nucleotides, the CDR3 is TGTGCCAGCAGCTTAAGGAAGGGAGAGTACTTC. The gene calls are TRBV5-8 and TRBJ2-7; D perhaps matches TRBD2 (5 bases). Trimming left V 2 bases short and J 11 bases short, with 11 bases between. From germline, CDR1 is SGHTS and CDR2 YDEGEE. This CDR3 has 11 amino acids.

The chain joins TRBV11-3 to TRBJ2-2; D may be TRBD1 (5 bases). The CDR3 spans 14 residues. V was clipped by 0 bases and J by 7 bases, with 9 bases between them. Germline CDR1 reads SGHNT; CDR2 reads YENEEA. CDR3 in DNA: TGTGCCAGCAGCTTAGACTCTAGGGGCGGGGAGCTGTTTTTT. It specifies CASSLDSRGGELFF. Supplemented by reference TRBV11-3 and TRBJ2-2, the full variable domain reads EAGVVQSPRYKIIEKKQPVAFWCNPISGHNTLYWYLQNLGQGPELLIRYENEEAVDDSQLPKDRFSAERLKGVDSTLKIQPAELGDSAVYLCASSLDSRGGELFFGEGSRLTVL.

This clone has a single count. J is TRBJ2-3 and V is TRBV5-4; D is undetermined. The CDR3 extends over 15 amino acids. The ends were cut back, 4 bases at V and 3 bases at J, with 15 bases in the middle. Germline CDR1 SGHNT, CDR2 YYREEE (reference sequence). The CDR3 region is CASSPGSTNTDTQYF. CDR3 bases: TGTGCCAGCAGCCCTGGCTCCACCAATACAGATACGCAGTATTTT.

V is TRBV7-2 and J is TRBJ2-1, with 9 positions matching TRBD2. The trim removed 5 bases at V and 5 bases at J, leaving 7 bases unmatched. Germline lookup yields CDR1 SGHTA and CDR2 FQGNSA. This CDR3 comprises 15 residues. CDR3 DNA: TGTGCCAGCAGCCAGACTAGCGGCCCTAACAATGAGCAGTTCTTC. It is translated as CASSQTSGPNNEQFF.

The J gene is TRBJ1-2, the V gene TRBV5-1; D gene ambiguous. The germline V gene has CDR1 SGHRS and CDR2 YFSETQ. Trimming stripped 0 bases from V and 8 bases from J, with 11 bases between. This CDR3 comprises 13 residues. The CDR3 region has the DNA TGCGCCAGCAGCTTGGGCCCCCCGGACGGCTACACCTTC. Protein product: CASSLGPPDGYTF.

The gene calls are TRBV25-1 and TRBJ1-6; 7 positions agree with TRBD1. The V gene end was trimmed by 5 bases and the J gene end by 7 bases; junction bases not matched to a gene: 2. This CDR3 comprises 13 residues. The germline V gene encodes CDR1 MGHDK and CDR2 SYGVNS. The CDR3 sequence is CASSPQGNSPLHF. The DNA of the CDR3 is TGTGCCAGCAGTCCACAGGGGAATTCACCCCTCCACTTT.

This clone showed up just a few times. The chain recombines TRBV9 with TRBJ2-1, with D possibly being TRBD2 (6 bases). The length of the CDR3 is 16 residues. Trimming took off 0 bases at V and 6 bases at J, with 16 bases between the two ends. Per the germline V gene, CDR1 is SGDLS and CDR2 is YYNGEE. CDR3 residues: CASSVVSGDGGNEQFF. The CDR3 DNA sequence: TGTGCCAGCAGCGTAGTATCGGGAGACGGCGGCAATGAGCAGTTCTTC.

The rearrangement links TRBV18 to TRBJ1-5; TRBD1 might be the D (5 bases). This CDR3 region has 15 residues. V was clipped by 5 bases and J by 5 bases, with 16 bases between them. Germline CDR1 and CDR2: KGHSH and LQKENI. DNA for the CDR3: TGTGCCAGCTCAAGGAGGCGTGGAGGGGATCAGCCCCAGCATTTT. Translating it yields CASSRRRGGDQPQHF.

The V gene is TRBV2, the J gene TRBJ2-1; TRBD2 agrees at 7 bases. V trimming: 1 base; J trimming: 7 bases; junction bases outside the gene matches: 13. Germline values: CDR1 SNHLY, CDR2 FYNNEI. The CDR3 is 17 residues long. The CDR3 reads CASSEVGAGEGSNEQFF. The CDR3 DNA sequence: TGTGCCAGCAGTGAAGTTGGGGCGGGAGAGGGGAGTAATGAGCAGTTCTTC.

The chain has TRBV20-1 and TRBJ2-1; D unresolved. This CDR3 region has 11 residues. Trimming took 4 bases from V and 7 from J, leaving 8 bases between them. Germline-derived CDR1 and CDR2 are DFQATT and SNEGSKA (reference sequence). The CDR3 spells CSAMIVNEQFF. The CDR3 DNA reads as TGCAGTGCTATGATCGTAAATGAGCAGTTCTTC.

The CDR3 protein is CASSRRGGWQETQYF. The CDR3 bases are TGTGCCAGCAGCCGCCGCGGAGGGTGGCAAGAGACCCAGTACTTC. The gene calls are TRBV11-2 and TRBJ2-5, with D perhaps matching TRBD2 (6 bases). Trimming pared 5 bases from V and 2 bases from J, leaving 15 bases between. Germline loops: CDR1 SGHAT, CDR2 FQNNGV. The CDR3 is 15 residues long.

In nucleotides, the CDR3 is TGCGCCAGCAGCCAAGATGGAACGGGGATAAGCACAGATACGCAGTATTTT. Its translation: CASSQDGTGISTDTQYF. This chain joins TRBV4-1 and TRBJ2-3; possible D gene TRBD2, 5 bases. CDR3 size: 17 residues. Per germline, CDR1 MGHRA and CDR2 YSYEKL. V dropped 0 bases and J dropped 0 bases, with 13 bases sitting between them.

The chain couples TRBV7-9 to TRBJ1-3; TRBD1 matches 10 bases. The J segment lost 2 bases and the V segment lost 2 bases, leaving 3 bases of the junction unmatched. Germline CDR1 SEHNR, CDR2 FQNEAQ (reference sequence). The length of the CDR3 is 16 residues. CDR3 DNA: TGTGCCAGCAGCTTACCAGGACAGGGGGCTGGAAACACCATATATTTT. Residues: CASSLPGQGAGNTIYF.

The chain couples TRBV4-1 to TRBJ2-7, with 12 positions matching TRBD2. Germline values: CDR1 MGHRA, CDR2 YSYEKL. V lost 0 bases, J lost 7 bases, and 16 bases stayed unmatched. This CDR3 contains 19 residues. The CDR3 loop reads CASSQDTSGRPPLLPEQYF. CDR3 bases: TGCGCCAGCAGCCAAGATACTAGCGGGAGGCCACCTTTGCTCCCGGAGCAGTACTTC.

V gene TRBV30 combines with J gene TRBJ2-5; 11 bases are shared with TRBD2. With 4 bases clipped from V and 5 bases from J, the junction kept 9 bases outside the gene matches. CDR3 length: 15 residues. The germline V gene has CDR1 GTSNPN and CDR2 SVGIG (reference sequence). Here the CDR3 reads CAWTLGGLAAETQYF. CDR3 in DNA: TGTGCCTGGACCCTCGGGGGACTAGCGGCTGAGACCCAGTACTTC.

This chain joins TRBV19 and TRBJ1-2; D is uncertain. CDR3 length: 11 residues. Per germline, CDR1 LNHDA and CDR2 SQIVND (reference sequence). With 5 bases removed from V and 3 bases from J, the gap between germline ends came to 4 bases. The CDR3 DNA reads as TGTGCCAGTAGTCGGTACTATGGCTACACCTTC. This gives the protein CASSRYYGYTF.

V is TRBV18 and J is TRBJ1-6, with D perhaps matching TRBD1 (6 bases). Germline V gives CDR1 KGHSH, CDR2 LQKENI. V dropped 6 bases and J dropped 5 bases, with 14 bases sitting between them. The CDR3 totals 15 residues. Written as DNA, the CDR3 is TGTGCCAGCTCGAACAGGGACCCGGATAATTCACCCCTCCACTTT. Translated: CASSNRDPDNSPLHF.

The chain has TRBV3-1 (or the pseudogene TRBV3-2) and TRBJ2-1; tentatively, D is TRBD1 or TRBD2 (5 bases each). The CDR3 totals 15 residues. V was pared by 6 bases and J by 3 bases, with 15 bases between. Germline loops: CDR1 LGHDT, CDR2 YNNKEL (reference sequence). Here the CDR3 DNA reads TGTGCCAGCAGTTCGGACACTAGGATCTACAATGAGCAGTTCTTC. Amino acid sequence: CASSSDTRIYNEQFF.

A single count supports this clone. The J gene is TRBJ1-1, the V gene TRBV9, with D maybe TRBD1 (6 bases). Germline CDR1 and CDR2: SGDLS and YYNGEE. The CDR3 is made up of 14 amino acids. Between the trimmed V and J ends, which lost 0 bases and 5 bases, there was a span of 11 bases. Written as DNA, the CDR3 is TGTGCCAGCAGCGTAGTCTCAGGGGAGACTGAAGCTTTCTTT. Its protein product is CASSVVSGETEAFF.

The rearrangement uses TRBV27 and TRBJ2-7; D possibly uses TRBD1 or TRBD2 (5 bases each). The V gene's germline CDR1 is MNHEY and CDR2 SMNVEV (reference sequence). The CDR3 runs to 14 residues. V shed 3 bases and J shed 4 bases, with 13 bases lying between them. CDR3 residues: CASSFLGREYEQYF. The CDR3 DNA reads TGTGCCAGCAGTTTCTTGGGCAGGGAGTACGAGCAGTACTTC.

The chain carries TRBV29-1 and TRBJ2-2, with D hard to call. From germline, CDR1 is SQVTM and CDR2 ANQGSEA. The CDR3 extends over 14 amino acids. Trimming shortened V by 4 bases and J by 2 bases, and 11 bases separated the two germline ends. This CDR3 reads CSVVGPINTGELFF. The CDR3 nucleotides read TGCAGCGTTGTCGGTCCGATTAACACCGGGGAGCTGTTTTTT.

The chain employs TRBV5-4 and TRBJ2-7; TRBD1 agrees at 9 bases. Germline values: CDR1 SGHNT, CDR2 YYREEE (reference sequence). The CDR3 runs to 14 residues. With 4 bases clipped from V and 7 bases from J, the junction kept 9 bases outside the gene matches. The CDR3 reads CASSPGGTGLEQYF. The CDR3 nucleotides read TGTGCCAGCAGCCCCGGCGGGACAGGGTTAGAGCAGTACTTC. Together with reference TRBV5-4 and TRBJ2-7, the CDR3 gives the full variable domain: ETGVTQSPTHLIKTRGQQVTLRCSSQSGHNTVSWYQQALGQGPQFIFQYYREEENGRGNFPPRFSGLQFPNYSSELNVNALELDDSALYLCASSPGGTGLEQYFGPGTRLTVT.

J is TRBJ2-7 and V is TRBV27, with TRBD1 matching over 9 bases. V lost 3 bases and J lost 3; bases outside the gene matches: 6. CDR3 size: 15 residues. CDR1 and CDR2 from the germline V gene are MNHEY and SMNVEV (reference sequence). DNA for the CDR3: TGTGCCAGCAGTTTTCCGGGACAGGGTCTCTACGAGCAGTACTTC. Protein sequence: CASSFPGQGLYEQYF.